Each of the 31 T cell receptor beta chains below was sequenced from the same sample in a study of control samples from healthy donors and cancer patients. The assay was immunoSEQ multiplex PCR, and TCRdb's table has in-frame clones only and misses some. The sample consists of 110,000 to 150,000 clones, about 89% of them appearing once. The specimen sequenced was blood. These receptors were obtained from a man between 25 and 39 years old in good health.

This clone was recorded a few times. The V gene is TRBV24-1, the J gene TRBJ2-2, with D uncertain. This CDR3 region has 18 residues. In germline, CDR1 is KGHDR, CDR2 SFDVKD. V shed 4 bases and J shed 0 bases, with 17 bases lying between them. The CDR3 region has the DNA TGTGCCACCAGTGAACCCCACGGACGTACCGCGAACACCGGGGAGCTGTTTTTT. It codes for CATSEPHGRTANTGELFF.

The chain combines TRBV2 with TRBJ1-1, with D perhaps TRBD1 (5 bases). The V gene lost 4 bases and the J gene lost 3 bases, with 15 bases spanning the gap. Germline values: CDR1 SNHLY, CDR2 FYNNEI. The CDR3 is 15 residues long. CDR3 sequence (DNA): TGTGCCAGCAGTGGGTCTTCGGGAGGGGACACTGAAGCTTTCTTT. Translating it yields CASSGSSGGDTEAFF.

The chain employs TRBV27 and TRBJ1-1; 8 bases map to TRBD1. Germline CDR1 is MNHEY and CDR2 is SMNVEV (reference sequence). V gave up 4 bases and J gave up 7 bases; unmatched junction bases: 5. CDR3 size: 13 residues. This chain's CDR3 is CASSSTGELEAFF. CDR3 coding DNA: TGTGCCAGCAGTTCGACAGGGGAACTTGAAGCTTTCTTT.

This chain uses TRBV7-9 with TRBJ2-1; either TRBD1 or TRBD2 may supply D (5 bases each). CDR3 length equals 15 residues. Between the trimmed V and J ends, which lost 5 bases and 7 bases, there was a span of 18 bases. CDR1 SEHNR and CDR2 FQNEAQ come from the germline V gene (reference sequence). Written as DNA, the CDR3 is TGTGCCAGCAGCCCTCCCCGCGGCAGGGAGAATGAGCAGTTCTTC. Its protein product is CASSPPRGRENEQFF.

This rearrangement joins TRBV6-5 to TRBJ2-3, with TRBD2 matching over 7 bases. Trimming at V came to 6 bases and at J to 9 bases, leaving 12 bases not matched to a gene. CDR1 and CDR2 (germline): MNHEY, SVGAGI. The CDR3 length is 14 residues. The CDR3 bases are TGTGCCAGCAGCCCGGGAGTAGCGGGCGCAACGCAGTATTTT. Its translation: CASSPGVAGATQYF.

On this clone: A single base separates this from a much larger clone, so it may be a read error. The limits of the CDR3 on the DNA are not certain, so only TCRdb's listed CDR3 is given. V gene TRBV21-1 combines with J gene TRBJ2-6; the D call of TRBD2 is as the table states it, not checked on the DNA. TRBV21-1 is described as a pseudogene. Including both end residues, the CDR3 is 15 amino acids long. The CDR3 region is CASDLWGAGANVLTF.

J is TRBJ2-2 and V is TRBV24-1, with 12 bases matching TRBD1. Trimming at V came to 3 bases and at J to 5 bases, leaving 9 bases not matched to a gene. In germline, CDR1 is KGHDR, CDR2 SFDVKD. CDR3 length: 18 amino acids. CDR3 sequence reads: CATSDTWDRGRGTGELFF. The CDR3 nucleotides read TGTGCCACCAGTGATACGTGGGACAGGGGGCGAGGAACCGGGGAGCTGTTTTTT.

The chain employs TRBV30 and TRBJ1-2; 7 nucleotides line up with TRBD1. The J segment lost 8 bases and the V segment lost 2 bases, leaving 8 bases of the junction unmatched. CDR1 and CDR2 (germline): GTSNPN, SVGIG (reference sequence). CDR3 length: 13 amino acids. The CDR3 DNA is TGTGCCTGGAGTACCGGGACAGCGGGGGGCTACACCTTC. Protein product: CAWSTGTAGGYTF.

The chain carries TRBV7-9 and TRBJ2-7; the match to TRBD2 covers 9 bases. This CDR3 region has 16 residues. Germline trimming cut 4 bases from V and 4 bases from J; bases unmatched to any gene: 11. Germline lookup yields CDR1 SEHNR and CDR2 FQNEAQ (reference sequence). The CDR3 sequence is CASSSPVVLAGYEQYF. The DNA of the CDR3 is TGTGCCAGCAGCTCCCCCGTAGTTCTAGCGGGGTACGAGCAGTACTTC.

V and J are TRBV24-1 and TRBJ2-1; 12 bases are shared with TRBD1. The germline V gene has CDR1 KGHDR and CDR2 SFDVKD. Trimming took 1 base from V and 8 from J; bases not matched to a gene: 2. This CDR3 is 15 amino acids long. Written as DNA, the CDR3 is TGTGCCACCAGTGATTTCGGGACAGGGGGCTATGAGCAGTTCTTC. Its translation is CATSDFGTGGYEQFF.

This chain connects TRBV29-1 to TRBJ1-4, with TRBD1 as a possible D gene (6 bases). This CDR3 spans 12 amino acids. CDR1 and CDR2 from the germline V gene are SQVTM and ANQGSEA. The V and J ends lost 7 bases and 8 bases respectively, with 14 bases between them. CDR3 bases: TGCAGCGCCGGACAGTTTAGGGAAAAACTGTTTTTT. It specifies CSAGQFREKLFF. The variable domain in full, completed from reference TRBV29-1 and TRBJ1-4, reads SAVISQKPSRDICQRGTSLTIQCQVDSQVTMMFWYRQQPGQSLTLIATANQGSEATYESGFVIDKFPISRPNLTFSTLTVSNMSPEDSSIYLCSAGQFREKLFFGSGTQLSVL.

The DNA of the CDR3 is TGTGCCACCACCCGGACAGGGACCGACAATGAGCAGTTCTTC. This gives the protein CATTRTGTDNEQFF. The genes are TRBV24-1 and TRBJ2-1; the match to TRBD1 covers 8 bases. Germline loops: CDR1 KGHDR, CDR2 SFDVKD. V lost 8 bases to trimming and J lost 5 bases; unmatched junction nucleotides: 7. This CDR3 is 14 amino acids long.

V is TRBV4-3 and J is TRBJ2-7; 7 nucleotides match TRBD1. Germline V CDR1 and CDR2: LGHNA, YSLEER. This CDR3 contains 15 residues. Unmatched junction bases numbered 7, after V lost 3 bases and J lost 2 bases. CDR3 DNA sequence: TGCGCCAGCAGCCAGGACAACAGGGGAACCTACGAGCAGTACTTC. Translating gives CASSQDNRGTYEQYF.

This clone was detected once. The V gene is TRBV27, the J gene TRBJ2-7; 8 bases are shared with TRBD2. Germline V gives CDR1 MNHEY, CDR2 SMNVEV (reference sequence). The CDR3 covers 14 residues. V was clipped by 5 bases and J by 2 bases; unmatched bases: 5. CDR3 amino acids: CASSITSGTYEQYF. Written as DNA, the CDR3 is TGTGCCAGCAGTATAACTAGCGGAACCTACGAGCAGTACTTC.

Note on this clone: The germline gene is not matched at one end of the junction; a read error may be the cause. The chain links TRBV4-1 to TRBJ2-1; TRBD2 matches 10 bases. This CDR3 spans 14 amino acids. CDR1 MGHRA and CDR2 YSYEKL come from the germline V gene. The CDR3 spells CASSQETSGWTRIF. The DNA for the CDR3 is TGCGCCAGCAGCCAAGAGACTAGCGGGTGGACTCGGATCTTC.

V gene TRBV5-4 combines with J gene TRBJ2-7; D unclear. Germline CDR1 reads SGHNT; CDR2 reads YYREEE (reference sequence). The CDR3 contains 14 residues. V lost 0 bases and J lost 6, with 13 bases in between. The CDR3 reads CASSLVGYSGEQYF. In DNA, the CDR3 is TGTGCCAGCAGCTTGGTAGGGTACTCTGGCGAGCAGTACTTC.

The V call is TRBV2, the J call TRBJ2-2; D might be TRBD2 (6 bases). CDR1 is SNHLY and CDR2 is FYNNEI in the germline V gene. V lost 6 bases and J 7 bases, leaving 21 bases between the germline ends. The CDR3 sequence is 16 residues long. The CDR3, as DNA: TGTGCCAGCAGAGCTCCGGGACTTAGGACCGGCGGGGAGCTGTTTTTT. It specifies CASRAPGLRTGGELFF.

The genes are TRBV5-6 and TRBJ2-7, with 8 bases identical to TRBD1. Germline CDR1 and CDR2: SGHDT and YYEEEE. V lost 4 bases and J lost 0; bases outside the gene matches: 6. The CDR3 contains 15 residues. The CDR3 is CASSPPRGPSYEQYF. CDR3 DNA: TGTGCCAGCAGCCCCCCCAGGGGGCCCTCCTACGAGCAGTACTTC. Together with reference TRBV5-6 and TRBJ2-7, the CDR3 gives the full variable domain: DAGVTQSPTHLIKTRGQQVTLRCSPKSGHDTVSWYQQALGQGPQFIFQYYEEEERQRGNFPDRFSGHQFPNYSSELNVNALLLGDSALYLCASSPPRGPSYEQYFGPGTRLTVT.

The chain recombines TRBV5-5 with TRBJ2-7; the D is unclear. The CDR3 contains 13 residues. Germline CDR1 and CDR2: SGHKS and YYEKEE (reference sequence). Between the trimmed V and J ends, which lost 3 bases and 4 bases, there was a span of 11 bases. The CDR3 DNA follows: TGTGCCAGCAGCTGGGAATGGGGTTACGAGCAGTACTTC. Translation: CASSWEWGYEQYF.

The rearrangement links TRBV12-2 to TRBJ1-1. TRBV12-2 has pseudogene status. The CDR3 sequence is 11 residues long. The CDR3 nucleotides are TGTGCAAGTCGCTTACCCGCTGAAGCTTTCTTT. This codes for CASRLPAEAFF.

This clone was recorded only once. In DNA, the CDR3 is TGCAGCGTTGAAGATATGACAGGAAGACAGCCCCAGCATTTT. Translation: CSVEDMTGRQPQHF. The chain recombines TRBV29-1 with TRBJ1-5, with D possibly being TRBD1 (6 bases). The germline CDR1 and CDR2 sequences are SQVTM and ANQGSEA. V lost 0 bases and J 7 bases, leaving 13 bases between the germline ends. The CDR3 runs to 14 residues.

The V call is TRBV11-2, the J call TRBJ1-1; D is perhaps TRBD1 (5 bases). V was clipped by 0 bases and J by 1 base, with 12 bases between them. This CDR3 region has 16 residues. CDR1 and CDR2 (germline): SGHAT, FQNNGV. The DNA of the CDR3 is TGTGCCAGCAGCTTAGAAGAGATCGACAGGAACACTGAAGCTTTCTTT. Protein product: CASSLEEIDRNTEAFF. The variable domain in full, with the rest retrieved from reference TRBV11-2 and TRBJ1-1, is EAGVAQSPRYKIIEKRQSVAFWCNPISGHATLYWYQQILGQGPKLLIQFQNNGVVDDSQLPKDRFSAERLKGVDSTLKIQPAKLEDSAVYLCASSLEEIDRNTEAFFGQGTRLTVV.

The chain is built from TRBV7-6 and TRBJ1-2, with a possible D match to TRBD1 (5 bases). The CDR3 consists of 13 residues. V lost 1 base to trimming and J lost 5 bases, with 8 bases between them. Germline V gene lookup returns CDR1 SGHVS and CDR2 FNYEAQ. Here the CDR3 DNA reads TGTGCCAGCAGCTTAGATGGGGCTTATGGCTACACCTTC. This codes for CASSLDGAYGYTF.

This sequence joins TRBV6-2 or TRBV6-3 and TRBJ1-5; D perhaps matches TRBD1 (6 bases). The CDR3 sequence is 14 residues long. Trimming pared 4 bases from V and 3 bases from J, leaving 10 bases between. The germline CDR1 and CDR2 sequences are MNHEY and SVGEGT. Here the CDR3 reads CASSFRDNNQPQHF. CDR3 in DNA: TGTGCCAGCAGTTTCCGGGACAACAATCAGCCCCAGCATTTT.

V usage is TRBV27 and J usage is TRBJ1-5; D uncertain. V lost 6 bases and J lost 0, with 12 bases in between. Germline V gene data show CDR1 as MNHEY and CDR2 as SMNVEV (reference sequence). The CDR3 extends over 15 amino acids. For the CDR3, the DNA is TGTGCCAGCAGGGCCATGACGTATAGCAATCAGCCCCAGCATTTT. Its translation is CASRAMTYSNQPQHF.

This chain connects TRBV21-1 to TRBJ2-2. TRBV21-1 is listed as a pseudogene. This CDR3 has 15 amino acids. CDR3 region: CASSKGMANTGELFF. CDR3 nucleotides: TGTGCCAGCAGCAAGGGTATGGCGAACACCGGGGAGCTGTTTTTT.

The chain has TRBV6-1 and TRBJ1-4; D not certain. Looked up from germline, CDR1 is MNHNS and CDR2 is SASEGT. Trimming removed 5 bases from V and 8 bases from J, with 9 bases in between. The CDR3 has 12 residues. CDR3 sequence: CASSPAREKLFF. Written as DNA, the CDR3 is TGTGCCAGCAGTCCGGCCCGGGAAAAACTGTTTTTT.

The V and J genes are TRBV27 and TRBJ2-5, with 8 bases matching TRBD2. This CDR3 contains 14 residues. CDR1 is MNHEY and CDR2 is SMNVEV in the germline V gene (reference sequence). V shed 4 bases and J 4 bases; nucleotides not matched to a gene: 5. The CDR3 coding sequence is TGTGCCAGCAGTTCGGCGGGGGGAGGAGAGACCCAGTACTTC. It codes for CASSSAGGGETQYF.

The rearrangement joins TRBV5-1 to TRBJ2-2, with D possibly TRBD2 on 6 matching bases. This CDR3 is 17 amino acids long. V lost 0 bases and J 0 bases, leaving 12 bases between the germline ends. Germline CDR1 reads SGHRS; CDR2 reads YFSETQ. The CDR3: CASSLVSGSANTGELFF. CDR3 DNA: TGCGCCAGCAGCTTGGTTAGCGGTTCCGCGAACACCGGGGAGCTGTTTTTT.

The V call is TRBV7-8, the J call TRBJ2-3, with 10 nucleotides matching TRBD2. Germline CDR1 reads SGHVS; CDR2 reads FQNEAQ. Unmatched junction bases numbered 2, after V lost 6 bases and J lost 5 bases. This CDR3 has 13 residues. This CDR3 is CASRLAGLDTQYF. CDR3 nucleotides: TGTGCCAGCAGACTAGCGGGGTTAGATACGCAGTATTTT.

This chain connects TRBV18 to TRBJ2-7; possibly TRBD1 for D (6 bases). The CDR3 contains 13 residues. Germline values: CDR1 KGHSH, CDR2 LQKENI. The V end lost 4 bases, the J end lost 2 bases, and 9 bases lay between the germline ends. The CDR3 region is CASSLGQTYEQYF. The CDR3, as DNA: TGTGCCAGCTCACTAGGACAGACCTACGAGCAGTACTTC.